The T cell receptor beta chain described here comes from a study of beta chain features in type 1 diabetes. Overall study findings and caveats: There were fewer insertions and more deletions at the VDJ junctions of type 1 diabetes patients. The naive, central memory and Treg TCRB repertoires looked more alike in patients than they did in healthy donors.

Every participating donor gave one draw, a heparinised blood sample averaging roughly 100 mL. The authors sorted CD4+ naive, central memory, regulatory and stem cell-like memory cells via CD45RO/CCR7/CD25/CD127/CD95/CD27. Investigators reverse transcribed all isolated RNA, so they sequenced expressed TCRB transcripts. The method was immunoSEQ multiplex PCR; TCRdb's version includes in-frame clones alone and lacks a portion of them. The sample has fewer than 650,000 clones, roughly a sixth seen once; the top ten hold about 0.093%. Germline values: CDR1 MDHEN, CDR2 SYDVKM. CDR3 length: 15 residues. Germline trimming cut 6 bases from V and 4 bases from J; bases unmatched to any gene: 10. For this clone: Its antigen is not known.

Sample: naive CD4+ T cells from blood. This clonotype originated in a young man in good health. The V and J genes are TRBV28 and TRBJ1-1; 8 nucleotides agree with TRBD1. The CDR3 sequence is CASRFRGLVGTEAFF. CDR3 bases: TGTGCCAGCAGATTCAGGGGGCTTGTAGGCACTGAAGCTTTCTTT.